This T cell receptor (beta chain) appears in the sequencing data of a study of T cell responses to AZD1222 COVID-19 vaccine. Study-level information: Whether given at about 4 or about 12 weeks, second doses were pooled. Study outcomes and limitations: It should be noted that donors were predominantly white British and more often female, and clonal diversity was possibly underestimated. With dominance at 160-218 and 743-854, vaccine-associated CD4 TCRs spanned spike. Seropositivity was recorded at baseline in only 6 or 7 AZD1222 recipients.

This CDR3 comprises 15 residues. V lost 1 base, J lost 1 base, and 10 bases lay in between. The germline gives CDR1 KGHSH, CDR2 LQKENI. Using immunoSEQ multiplex PCR, the repertoire was profiled, and TCRdb retains in-frame clones only, with some absent. The table includes 100,000 to 120,000 clones, 88% detected once. Note on this clone: Antigen specificity is unknown.

V usage is TRBV18 and J usage is TRBJ1-1; the D gene is possibly TRBD1 (6 bases). This receptor was taken from an adult in good health. Sequencing was performed on peripheral blood, taken on day 0 of AZD1222 vaccination. Here the CDR3 DNA reads TGTGCCAGCTCACCACGGGGGCTAGCGAACACTGAAGCTTTCTTT. This sequence encodes CASSPRGLANTEAFF.